Listed here are 27 T cell receptor beta chains from one sample, sequenced in a study of response to subunit inactivated influenza vaccine. In TCRdb, the RT-PCR reads were re-called with MiXCR into one record per CDR3 protein. The sample records hundreds of thousands of distinct CDR3 sequences, around 16% being singletons. The sequenced sample was PBMCs from blood, obtained approximately 12 days after vaccination. These receptors were taken from a middle-aged man who received an inactivated influenza vaccine.

This clonotype has more than one count but fewer than ten. The rearrangement uses TRBV20-1 and TRBJ1-1; D remains unclear. Germline V gene lookup returns CDR1 DFQATT and CDR2 SNEGSKA (reference sequence). Trimming left V 6 bases short and J 1 base short, with 9 bases between. The CDR3 is 12 residues long. CDR3 nucleotides: TGCAGTGCCGCACGGGAGAACACTGAAGCTTTCTTT. Its translation: CSAARENTEAFF.

This chain connects TRBV7-2 to TRBJ2-7, with 8 bases identical to TRBD2. The J segment lost 2 bases and the V segment lost 5 bases, leaving 5 bases of the junction unmatched. Germline lookup yields CDR1 SGHTA and CDR2 FQGNSA. CDR3 length: 14 residues. The DNA for the CDR3 is TGTGCCAGCAGCCGTCTCGGGGGGGCCTACGAGCAGTACTTC. As protein: CASSRLGGAYEQYF.

This clonotype came up a few times. The V call is TRBV7-3, the J call TRBJ2-1; a weak D match, TRBD2 (7 bases). Germline CDR1 is SGHTA and CDR2 is FQGTGA. Trimming shortened V by 6 bases and J by 1 base, and 19 bases separated the two germline ends. The length of the CDR3 is 17 residues. CDR3 sequence reads: CASSLRGGAVSYNEQFF. CDR3 DNA: TGTGCCAGCAGTCTAAGGGGGGGAGCGGTATCCTACAATGAGCAGTTCTTC.

This clonotype has just a few counts. This chain joins TRBV7-2 and TRBJ2-7; 8 bases fit TRBD2. V gave up 3 bases and J gave up 3 bases; unmatched junction bases: 7. The CDR3 extends over 15 amino acids. Germline V gene lookup returns CDR1 SGHTA and CDR2 FQGNSA. The CDR3: CASSFGGSGNYEQYF. The CDR3 DNA reads as TGTGCCAGCAGCTTCGGTGGTAGCGGGAACTACGAGCAGTACTTC.

Here the CDR3 reads CASSDGTGVETQYF. Written as DNA, the CDR3 is TGTGCCAGCAGTGATGGGACAGGGGTAGAGACCCAGTACTTC. The chain uses TRBV6-1 and TRBJ2-5, with 10 bases aligning to TRBD1. V dropped 3 bases and J dropped 4; count of bases not matched to a gene: 2. The CDR3 consists of 14 residues. Germline lookup yields CDR1 MNHNS and CDR2 SASEGT.

Worth noting for this clonotype: This may arise from a read error, as a much more abundant clone is one base away. The chain employs TRBV12-3 or TRBV12-4 and TRBJ2-1; maybe TRBD1 (6 bases). Trimming left V 6 bases short and J 7 bases short, with 19 bases between. CDR3 length equals 15 residues. As DNA, the CDR3 is TGTGCCAGCAGCCTCTCCCCCGGGACAAGAAATGAGCAGTTCTTC. Translation: CASSLSPGTRNEQFF.

The sample holds many counts of this clonotype. This chain connects TRBV29-1 to TRBJ2-3, with TRBD2 matching 7 bases. The CDR3 is 15 amino acids. The germline gives CDR1 SQVTM, CDR2 ANQGSEA. The ends lost 5 bases at V and 8 bases at J; junction bases unmatched: 16. The DNA of the CDR3 is TGCAGCGTTAGCCCCACTAGCGTTACGCATGGTACGCAGTATTTT. Translation: CSVSPTSVTHGTQYF.

This clonotype was observed a handful of times. The rearrangement uses TRBV11-2 and TRBJ2-1, with D uncertain. Germline V lookup: CDR1 SGHAT, CDR2 FQNNGV. The CDR3 is 11 residues long. V lost 8 bases, J lost 6 bases, and 8 bases lay in between. CDR3: CASQRTNEQFF. The CDR3 bases are TGTGCCAGCCAGCGAACCAATGAGCAGTTCTTC.

This clonotype appeared many times. The chain recombines TRBV12-3 or TRBV12-4 with TRBJ2-2, with D perhaps TRBD1 (5 bases). V lost 3 bases and J lost 7, with 9 bases in between. The CDR3 contains 13 residues. The chain's CDR3 is CASSFQGFGELFF. CDR3 coding DNA: TGTGCCAGCAGTTTCCAGGGCTTCGGGGAGCTGTTTTTT.

DNA of the CDR3: TGTGCCACCAGCAGAGATCCCAGGGATGAAAAACTGTTTTTT. Amino acids: CATSRDPRDEKLFF. The chain combines TRBV15 with TRBJ1-4, with D possibly being TRBD1 (5 bases). The CDR3 is 14 residues long. Trimming shortened V by 0 bases and J by 6 bases, and 8 bases separated the two germline ends. Germline V gene data show CDR1 as LNHNV and CDR2 as YYDKDF (reference sequence).

This clonotype came up a few times. The genes are TRBV19 and TRBJ1-2, with TRBD1 matching 9 bases. The length of the CDR3 is 15 residues. Losses at the gene ends were 5 bases for V and 4 bases for J; bases not matched to a gene: 8. From germline, CDR1 is LNHDA and CDR2 SQIVND (reference sequence). The CDR3 DNA follows: TGTGCCAGTAGTCTCAACAGGGGGCGCGCCTATGGCTACACCTTC. Translation: CASSLNRGRAYGYTF.

This clonotype was counted ten times or more. V usage is TRBV3-1 and J usage is TRBJ2-7; 7 bases match TRBD1. This CDR3 spans 13 amino acids. With 1 base clipped from V and 4 bases from J, the junction kept 1 base outside the gene matches. Germline CDR1 LGHDT, CDR2 YNNKEL (reference sequence). This CDR3 is CASSQAGGYEQYF. For the CDR3, the DNA is TGTGCCAGCAGCCAAGCAGGGGGATACGAGCAGTACTTC.

This clonotype was found once. The rearrangement joins TRBV20-1 to TRBJ2-7, with 11 bases aligning to TRBD2. Germline V gene lookup returns CDR1 DFQATT and CDR2 SNEGSKA (reference sequence). V trimming: 5 bases; J trimming: 1 base; junction bases outside the gene matches: 4. This CDR3 comprises 14 residues. The CDR3 sequence is CSAVRTSGSYEQYF. DNA of the CDR3: TGCAGTGCTGTCCGGACTAGCGGGTCCTACGAGCAGTACTTC.

V and J are TRBV6-2 or TRBV6-3 and TRBJ2-5; weak D call: TRBD1 (5 bases). V lost 2 bases to trimming and J lost 2 bases, with 6 bases between them. The germline gives CDR1 MNHEY, CDR2 SVGEGT. The CDR3 is 13 residues long. This CDR3 reads CASSYQGQETQYF. The CDR3 bases are TGTGCCAGCAGTTACCAGGGACAAGAGACCCAGTACTTC.

The rearrangement uses TRBV9 and TRBJ1-2, with D hard to call. Between the trimmed V and J ends, which lost 3 bases and 10 bases, there was a span of 16 bases. The CDR3 contains 13 residues. Germline CDR1 SGDLS, CDR2 YYNGEE. The CDR3 is CASSDDAPGAYTF. In DNA, the CDR3 is TGTGCCAGCAGCGATGACGCCCCTGGTGCCTACACCTTC.

This clonotype was seen a few times. J is TRBJ2-3 and V is TRBV10-1, with TRBD2 matching 8 bases. Germline loops: CDR1 WNHNN, CDR2 SYGVQD (reference sequence). The CDR3 runs 16 residues. With 4 bases clipped from V and 1 base from J, the junction kept 7 bases outside the gene matches. The CDR3 sequence is CASSARGGLGTDTQYF. CDR3 DNA sequence: TGCGCCAGCAGTGCCCGGGGGGGCCTAGGCACAGATACGCAGTATTTT.

This clonotype was seen more than once but under ten times. The chain links TRBV20-1 to TRBJ1-5; D is uncertain. The germline V and J ends were trimmed by 4 bases and 2 bases, with 3 bases remaining between them. The germline V gene has CDR1 DFQATT and CDR2 SNEGSKA (reference sequence). This CDR3 contains 11 residues. The DNA of the CDR3 is TGCAGTGCTAAAGGCAATCAGCCCCAGCATTTT. Its translation is CSAKGNQPQHF.

This clonotype was seen a handful of times. V usage is TRBV19 and J usage is TRBJ2-1; 11 bases map to TRBD2. CDR3 length equals 15 residues. V lost 3 bases to trimming and J lost 9 bases; unmatched junction nucleotides: 7. Germline lookup yields CDR1 LNHDA and CDR2 SQIVND (reference sequence). For the CDR3, the DNA is TGTGCCAGTAGTATTACTAGCGGGAGTAGGGTTGAGCAGTTCTTC. Translating it yields CASSITSGSRVEQFF. The complete variable domain, with remaining parts taken from reference TRBV19 and TRBJ2-1, reads DGGITQSPKYLFRKEGQNVTLSCEQNLNHDAMYWYRQDPGQGLRLIYYSQIVNDFQKGDIAEGYSVSREKKESFPLTVTSAQKNPTAFYLCASSITSGSRVEQFFGPGTRLTVL.

The chain is built from TRBV16 and TRBJ2-7, with 10 bases fitting TRBD2. This CDR3 is built from 16 residues. In germline, CDR1 is KGHSY, CDR2 FQNENV. Trimming cost V 0 bases and J 7 bases; bases outside gene matches: 9. The CDR3 sequence: CASSQSTALAGDEQYF. The CDR3 DNA reads as TGTGCCAGCAGCCAATCGACGGCGCTAGCGGGAGATGAGCAGTACTTC.

This chain's CDR3 is CASSQQGTTIYF. CDR3 sequence (DNA): TGTGCCAGCAGCCAACAGGGGACCACCATATATTTT. J is TRBJ1-3 and V is TRBV3-1; weak D call: TRBD1 (6 bases). Trimming removed 2 bases at V and 9 bases at J, with 8 bases between. The CDR3 loop spans 12 amino acids. CDR1 is LGHDT, CDR2 YNNKEL, per germline (reference sequence).

This chain links TRBV4-3 with TRBJ2-3; D is unclear. Germline V gene data show CDR1 as LGHNA and CDR2 as YSLEER. The CDR3 has 12 residues. The V gene lost 0 bases and the J gene lost 6 bases, with 4 bases spanning the gap. For the CDR3, the DNA is TGCGCCAGCAGCCAAGAAAGGGATACGCAGTATTTT. Translating gives CASSQERDTQYF.

CDR3 nucleotide sequence: TGTGCCAGCAGCGCCCGACAGGACTTGGGGACAGATACGCAGTATTTT. As protein: CASSARQDLGTDTQYF. This rearrangement joins TRBV9 to TRBJ2-3; TRBD1 might be the D (6 bases). This CDR3 is 16 amino acids long. Germline V gives CDR1 SGDLS, CDR2 YYNGEE. Between the trimmed V and J ends, which lost 3 bases and 3 bases, there was a span of 17 bases.

The genes are TRBV7-9 and TRBJ2-1, with 7 bases lining up with TRBD2. J lost 8 bases, V lost 5 bases, and 9 bases had no gene match. CDR1 and CDR2 (germline): SEHNR, FQNEAQ (reference sequence). This CDR3 is built from 14 residues. The CDR3 region has the DNA TGTGCCAGCAGCCGGGGACTATCTTTAGATGAGCAGTTCTTC. This sequence encodes CASSRGLSLDEQFF.

This sequence joins TRBV20-1 and TRBJ2-7; a possible D gene is TRBD1 (6 bases). Trimming shortened V by 5 bases and J by 6 bases, and 17 bases separated the two germline ends. The CDR3 covers 13 residues. CDR1 DFQATT and CDR2 SNEGSKA come from the germline V gene (reference sequence). The CDR3 nucleotides are TGCAGTGCTCTACCCCAGGGGTTCGGCGAGCAGTACTTC. It encodes CSALPQGFGEQYF.

The chain couples TRBV15 to TRBJ2-1, with D unresolved. This CDR3 has 15 residues. The germline CDR1 and CDR2 sequences are LNHNV and YYDKDF (reference sequence). The V gene lost 0 bases and the J gene lost 4 bases, with 10 bases spanning the gap. In nucleotides, the CDR3 is TGTGCCACCAGCAGAGAGTTCGCTAAATACAATGAGCAGTTCTTC. It is translated as CATSREFAKYNEQFF. The whole variable domain, remainder taken from reference TRBV15 and TRBJ2-1, is DAMVIQNPRYQVTQFGKPVTLSCSQTLNHNVMYWYQQKSSQAPKLLFHYYDKDFNNEADTPDNFQSRRPNTSFCFLDIRSPGLGDTAMYLCATSREFAKYNEQFFGPGTRLTVL.

This clonotype was detected a few times. The chain employs TRBV7-8 and TRBJ1-2; D is unresolved. Germline CDR1 and CDR2: SGHVS and FQNEAQ. This CDR3 contains 12 residues. The V and J ends lost 0 bases and 8 bases respectively, with 7 bases between them. CDR3 nucleotides: TGTGCCAGCAGCTTAGCTGGGTGGGGCTACACCTTC. This codes for CASSLAGWGYTF.

The chain employs TRBV29-1 and TRBJ1-2; 8 bases match TRBD1. The CDR3 covers 15 residues. V lost 4 bases and J lost 3; bases outside the gene matches: 10. Germline V CDR1 and CDR2: SQVTM, ANQGSEA. The CDR3 region has the DNA TGCAGCGTTGTAGACGCCGGGACAGGACACTATGGCTACACCTTC. It yields the protein CSVVDAGTGHYGYTF.